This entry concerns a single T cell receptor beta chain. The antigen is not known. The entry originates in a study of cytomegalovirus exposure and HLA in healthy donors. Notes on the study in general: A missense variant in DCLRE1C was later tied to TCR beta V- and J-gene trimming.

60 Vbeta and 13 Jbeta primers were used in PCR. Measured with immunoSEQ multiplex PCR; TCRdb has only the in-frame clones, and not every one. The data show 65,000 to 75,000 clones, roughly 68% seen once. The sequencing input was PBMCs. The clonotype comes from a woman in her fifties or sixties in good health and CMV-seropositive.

The CDR3 reads CASSYSTSYNEQFF. The CDR3 coding sequence is TGTGCCAGCAGTTACAGTACTAGTTACAATGAGCAGTTCTTC. V usage is TRBV6-5 and J usage is TRBJ2-1, with D possibly matching TRBD2 (5 bases). Per germline, CDR1 MNHEY and CDR2 SVGAGI. CDR3 length: 14 residues. V shed 2 bases and J shed 4 bases, with 9 bases lying between them.